One T cell receptor (beta chain) is described in this entry. Per the study methods: For nucleated cells, counts were estimated from reference gene primer amplification. Produced via immunoSEQ multiplex PCR; TCRdb's table is partial and in-frame only. V and J calls and clone size are copied from that table; D and trimming were computed from the DNA. Of under 200,000 clones listed, 70% to 85% were seen once; the top ten hold less than 5.5%. The sample belongs to a study of blood T cell repertoires in COVID-19. Overall study: Whether acute or convalescent, the COVID-19 samples came from the United States, Italy and Spain.

Clinical history as reported by participants underpinned cohort assignment. Germline V gives CDR1 SGDLS, CDR2 YYNGEE. CDR3 length equals 16 residues. Losses at the gene ends were 3 bases for V and 5 bases for J; bases not matched to a gene: 9. This chain links TRBV9 with TRBJ2-1; 9 positions agree with TRBD2. This receptor was taken from a woman in her sixties with acute COVID-19. The sequenced sample was PBMCs or T cells enriched from blood (not recorded which). The CDR3 loop is CASSAVFERGDNEQFF. In DNA form, the CDR3 reads TGTGCCAGCAGCGCCGTTTTCGAGCGGGGGGACAATGAGCAGTTCTTC.